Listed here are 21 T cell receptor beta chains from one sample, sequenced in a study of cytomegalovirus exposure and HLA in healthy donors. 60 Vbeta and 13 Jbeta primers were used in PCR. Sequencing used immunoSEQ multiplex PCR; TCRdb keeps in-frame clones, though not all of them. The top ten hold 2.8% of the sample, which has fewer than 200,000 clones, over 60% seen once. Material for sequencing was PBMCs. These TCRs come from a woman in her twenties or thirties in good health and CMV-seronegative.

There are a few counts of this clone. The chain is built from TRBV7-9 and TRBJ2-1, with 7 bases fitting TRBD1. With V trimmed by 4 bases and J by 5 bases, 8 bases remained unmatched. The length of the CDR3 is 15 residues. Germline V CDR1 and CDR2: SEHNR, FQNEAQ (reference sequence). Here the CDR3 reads CASSSSGTADNEQFF. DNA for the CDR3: TGTGCCAGCAGCTCTTCCGGGACAGCCGACAATGAGCAGTTCTTC.

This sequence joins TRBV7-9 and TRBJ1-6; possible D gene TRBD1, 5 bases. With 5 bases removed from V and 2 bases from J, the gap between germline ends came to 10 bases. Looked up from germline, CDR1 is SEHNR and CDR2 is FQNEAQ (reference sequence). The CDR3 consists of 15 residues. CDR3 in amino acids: CASSPAGTYNSPLHF. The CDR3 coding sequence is TGTGCCAGCAGCCCCGCAGGGACCTATAATTCACCCCTCCACTTT.

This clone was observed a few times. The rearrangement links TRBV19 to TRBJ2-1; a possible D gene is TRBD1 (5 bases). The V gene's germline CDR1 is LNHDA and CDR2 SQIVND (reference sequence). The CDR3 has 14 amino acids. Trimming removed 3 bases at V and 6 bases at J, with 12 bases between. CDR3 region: CASSMAARGNEQFF. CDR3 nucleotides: TGTGCCAGTAGTATGGCGGCTAGGGGCAATGAGCAGTTCTTC.

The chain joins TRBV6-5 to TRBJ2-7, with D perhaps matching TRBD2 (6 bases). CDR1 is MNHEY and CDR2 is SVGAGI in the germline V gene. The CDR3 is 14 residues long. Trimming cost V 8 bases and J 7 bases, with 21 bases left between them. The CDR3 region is CASGSLLRGGEQYF. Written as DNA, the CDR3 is TGTGCCAGCGGATCCCTCCTCCGTGGAGGGGAGCAGTACTTC.

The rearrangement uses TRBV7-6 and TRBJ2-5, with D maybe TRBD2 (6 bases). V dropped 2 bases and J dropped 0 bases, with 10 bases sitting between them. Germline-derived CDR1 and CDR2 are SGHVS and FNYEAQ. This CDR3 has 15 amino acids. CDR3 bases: TGTGCCAGCAGCTTAACGGGACTCCACCAAGAGACCCAGTACTTC. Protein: CASSLTGLHQETQYF. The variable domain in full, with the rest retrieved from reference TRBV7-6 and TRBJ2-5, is GAGVSQSPRYKVTKRGQDVALRCDPISGHVSLYWYRQALGQGPEFLTYFNYEAQQDKSGLPNDRFSAERPEGSISTLTIQRTEQRDSAMYRCASSLTGLHQETQYFGPGTRLLVL.

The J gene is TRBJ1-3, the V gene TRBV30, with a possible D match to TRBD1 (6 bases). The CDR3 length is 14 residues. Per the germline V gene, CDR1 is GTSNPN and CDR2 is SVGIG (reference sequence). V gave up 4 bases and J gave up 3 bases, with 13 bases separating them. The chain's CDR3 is CAWNTGTDGNTIYF. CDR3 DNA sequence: TGTGCCTGGAACACAGGGACGGATGGAAACACCATATATTTT. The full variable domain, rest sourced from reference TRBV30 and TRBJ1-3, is SQTIHQWPATLVQPVGSPLSLECTVEGTSNPNLYWYRQAAGRGLQLLFYSVGIGQISSEVPQNLSASRPQDRQFILSSKKLLLSDSGFYLCAWNTGTDGNTIYFGEGSWLTVV.

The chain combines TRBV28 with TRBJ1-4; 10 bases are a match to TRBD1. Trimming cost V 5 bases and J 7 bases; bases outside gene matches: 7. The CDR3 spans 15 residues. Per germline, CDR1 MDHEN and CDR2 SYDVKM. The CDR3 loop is CASSHPRDRGEKLFF. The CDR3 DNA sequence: TGTGCCAGCAGTCACCCCCGGGACAGGGGTGAAAAACTGTTTTTT.

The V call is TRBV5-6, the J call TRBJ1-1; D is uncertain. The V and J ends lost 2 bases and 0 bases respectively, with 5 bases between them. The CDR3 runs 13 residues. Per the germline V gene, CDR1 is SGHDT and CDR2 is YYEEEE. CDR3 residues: CASSFSLNTEAFF. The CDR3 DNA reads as TGTGCCAGCAGCTTTAGCTTGAACACTGAAGCTTTCTTT.

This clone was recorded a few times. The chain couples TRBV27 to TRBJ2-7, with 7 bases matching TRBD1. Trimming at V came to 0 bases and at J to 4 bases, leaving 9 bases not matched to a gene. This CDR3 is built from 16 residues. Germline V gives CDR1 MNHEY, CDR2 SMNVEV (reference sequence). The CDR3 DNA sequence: TGTGCCAGCAGTTTATCGCCCCAACAGGGGCCGTACGAGCAGTACTTC. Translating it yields CASSLSPQQGPYEQYF.

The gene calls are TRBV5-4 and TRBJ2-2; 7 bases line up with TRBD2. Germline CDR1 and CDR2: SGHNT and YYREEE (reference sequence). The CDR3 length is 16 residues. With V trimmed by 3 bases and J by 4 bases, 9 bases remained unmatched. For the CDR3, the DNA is TGTGCCAGCAGCTGGGACCTCTCGGGAGGCACCGGGGAGCTGTTTTTT. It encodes CASSWDLSGGTGELFF.

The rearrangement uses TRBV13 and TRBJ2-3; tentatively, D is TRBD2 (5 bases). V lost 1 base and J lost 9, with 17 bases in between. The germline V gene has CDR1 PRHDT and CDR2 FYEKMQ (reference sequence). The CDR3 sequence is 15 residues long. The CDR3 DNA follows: TGTGCCAGCAGCTTAGACTTGGACTTCAAGGGCACGCAGTATTTT. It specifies CASSLDLDFKGTQYF.

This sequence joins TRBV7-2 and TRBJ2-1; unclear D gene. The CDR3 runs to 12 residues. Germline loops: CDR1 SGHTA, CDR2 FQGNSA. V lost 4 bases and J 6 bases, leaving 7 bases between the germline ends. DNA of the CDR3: TGTGCCAGCAGCTCCTTAGTCAATGAGCAGTTCTTC. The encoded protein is CASSSLVNEQFF.

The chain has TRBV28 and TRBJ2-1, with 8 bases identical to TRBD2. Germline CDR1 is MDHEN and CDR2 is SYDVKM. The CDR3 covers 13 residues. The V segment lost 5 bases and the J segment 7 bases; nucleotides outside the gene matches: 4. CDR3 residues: CASSGGLENEQFF. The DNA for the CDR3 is TGTGCCAGCAGTGGGGGACTAGAAAATGAGCAGTTCTTC. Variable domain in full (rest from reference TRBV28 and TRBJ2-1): DVKVTQSSRYLVKRTGEKVFLECVQDMDHENMFWYRQDPGLGLRLIYFSYDVKMKEKGDIPEGYSVSREKKERFSLILESASTNQTSMYLCASSGGLENEQFFGPGTRLTVL.

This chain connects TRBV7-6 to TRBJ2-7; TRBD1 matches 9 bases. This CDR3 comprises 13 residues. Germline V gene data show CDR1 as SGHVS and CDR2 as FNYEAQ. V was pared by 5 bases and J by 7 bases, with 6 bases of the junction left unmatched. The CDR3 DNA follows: TGTGCCAGCAGCCGGGACAGGGTATGGGAGCAGTACTTC. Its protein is CASSRDRVWEQYF.

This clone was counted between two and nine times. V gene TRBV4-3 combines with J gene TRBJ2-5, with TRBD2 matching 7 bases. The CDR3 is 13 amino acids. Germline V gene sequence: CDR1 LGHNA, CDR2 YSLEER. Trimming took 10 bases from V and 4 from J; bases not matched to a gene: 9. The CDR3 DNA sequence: TGCGCCACCAAAAAGGGCGGGGGAGAGACCCAGTACTTC. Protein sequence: CATKKGGGETQYF.

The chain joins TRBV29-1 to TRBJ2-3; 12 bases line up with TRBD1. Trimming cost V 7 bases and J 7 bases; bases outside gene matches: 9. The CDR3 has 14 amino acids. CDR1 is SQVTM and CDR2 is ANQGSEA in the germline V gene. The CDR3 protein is CSARDRGLTNTQYF. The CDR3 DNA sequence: TGCAGCGCCAGGGACAGGGGGCTTACGAATACGCAGTATTTT.

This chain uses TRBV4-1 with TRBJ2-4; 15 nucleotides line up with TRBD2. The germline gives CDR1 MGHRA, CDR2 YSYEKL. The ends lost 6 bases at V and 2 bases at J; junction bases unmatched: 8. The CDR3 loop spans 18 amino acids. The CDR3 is CASREGLAGGITKNIQYF. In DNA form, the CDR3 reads TGCGCCAGCAGGGAGGGACTAGCGGGGGGTATAACCAAAAACATTCAGTACTTC.

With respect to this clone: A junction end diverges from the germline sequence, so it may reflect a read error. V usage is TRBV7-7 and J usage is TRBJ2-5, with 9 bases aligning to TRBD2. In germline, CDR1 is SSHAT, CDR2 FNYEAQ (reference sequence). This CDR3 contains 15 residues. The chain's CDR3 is CASSLLAGSQETQYF. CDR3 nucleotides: TGTGCTAGCAGCCTGCTAGCGGGATCGCAAGAGACCCAGTACTTC.

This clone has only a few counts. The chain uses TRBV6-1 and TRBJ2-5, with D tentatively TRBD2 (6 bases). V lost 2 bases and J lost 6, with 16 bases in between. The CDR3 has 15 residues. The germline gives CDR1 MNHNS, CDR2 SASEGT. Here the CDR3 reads CASSEMEGPSKTQYF. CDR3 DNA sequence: TGTGCCAGCAGTGAAATGGAGGGCCCTTCAAAGACCCAGTACTTC.

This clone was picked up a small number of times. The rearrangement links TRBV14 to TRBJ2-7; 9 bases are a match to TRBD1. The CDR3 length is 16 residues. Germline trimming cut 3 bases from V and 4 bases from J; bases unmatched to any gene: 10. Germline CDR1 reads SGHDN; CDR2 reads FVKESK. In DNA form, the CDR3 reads TGTGCCAGCAGCCAGTTGACCGGGACAGGGTATTACGAGCAGTACTTC. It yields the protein CASSQLTGTGYYEQYF.

The CDR3 nucleotides read TGTGCCAGCAGTACCCCGGGACAGGGGGCTTGGAATGGCTACACCTTC. Translation gives CASSTPGQGAWNGYTF. The V gene is TRBV28, the J gene TRBJ1-2, with 12 bases aligning to TRBD1. This CDR3 region has 16 residues. Trimming removed 5 bases from V and 6 bases from J; junction bases left unmatched: 10. Germline CDR1 MDHEN, CDR2 SYDVKM.